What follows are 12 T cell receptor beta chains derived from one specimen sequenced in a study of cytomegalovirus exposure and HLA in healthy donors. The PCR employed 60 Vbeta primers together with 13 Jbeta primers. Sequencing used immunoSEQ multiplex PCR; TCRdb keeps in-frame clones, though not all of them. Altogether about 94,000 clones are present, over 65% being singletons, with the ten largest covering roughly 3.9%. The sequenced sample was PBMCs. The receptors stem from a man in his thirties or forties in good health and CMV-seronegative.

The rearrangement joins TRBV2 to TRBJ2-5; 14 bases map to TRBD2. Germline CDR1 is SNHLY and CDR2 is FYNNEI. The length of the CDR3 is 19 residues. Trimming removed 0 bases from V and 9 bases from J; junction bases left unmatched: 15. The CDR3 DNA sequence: TGTGCCAGCAGTGAAGCCCCTGTCGGACTAGCGGGAGGTTTGGAGGCCCAGTACTTC. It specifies CASSEAPVGLAGGLEAQYF.

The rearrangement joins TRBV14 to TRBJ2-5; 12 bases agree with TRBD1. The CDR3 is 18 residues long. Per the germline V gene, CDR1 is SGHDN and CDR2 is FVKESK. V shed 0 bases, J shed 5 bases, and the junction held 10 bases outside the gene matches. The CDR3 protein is CASSQDLGQGAIGETQYF. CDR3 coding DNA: TGTGCCAGCAGCCAAGATCTGGGACAGGGGGCTATTGGGGAGACCCAGTACTTC.

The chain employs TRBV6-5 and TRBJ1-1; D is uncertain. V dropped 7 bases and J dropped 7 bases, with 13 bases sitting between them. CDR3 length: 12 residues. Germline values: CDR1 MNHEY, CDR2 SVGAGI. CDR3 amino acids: CASTGPRLEAFF. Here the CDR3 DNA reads TGTGCCAGCACCGGCCCTAGGCTTGAAGCTTTCTTT.

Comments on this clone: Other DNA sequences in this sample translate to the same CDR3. This CDR3 is CASSPGGGSSYEQYF. The CDR3 DNA reads TGTGCCAGCAGCCCCGGCGGAGGGAGCTCCTACGAGCAGTACTTC. This sequence joins TRBV4-2 and TRBJ2-7, with D tentatively TRBD2 (6 bases). Trimming took off 4 bases at V and 0 bases at J, with 13 bases between the two ends. This CDR3 is built from 15 residues. The germline V gene encodes CDR1 LGHNA and CDR2 YNFKEQ.

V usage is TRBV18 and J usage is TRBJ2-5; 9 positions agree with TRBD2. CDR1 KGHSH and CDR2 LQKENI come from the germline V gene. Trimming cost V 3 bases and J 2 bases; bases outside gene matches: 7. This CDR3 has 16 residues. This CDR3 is CASSPWHAGGQETQYF. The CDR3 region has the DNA TGTGCCAGCTCACCCTGGCACGCGGGAGGGCAAGAGACCCAGTACTTC.

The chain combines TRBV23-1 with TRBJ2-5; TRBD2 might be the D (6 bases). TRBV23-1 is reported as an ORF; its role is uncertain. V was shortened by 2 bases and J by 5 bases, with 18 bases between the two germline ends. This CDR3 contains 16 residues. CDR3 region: CASSQTPSGTWETQYF. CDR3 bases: TGCGCCAGCAGTCAAACCCCATCCGGGACTTGGGAGACCCAGTACTTC.

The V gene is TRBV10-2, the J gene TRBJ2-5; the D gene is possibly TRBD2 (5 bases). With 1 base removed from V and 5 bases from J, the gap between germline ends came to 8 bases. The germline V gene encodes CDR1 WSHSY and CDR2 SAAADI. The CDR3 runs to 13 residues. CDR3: CASSELRAETQYF. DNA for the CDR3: TGCGCCAGCAGTGAGTTGCGGGCCGAGACCCAGTACTTC.

In DNA form, the CDR3 reads TGTGCCAGCAGTGGGACTAGCGGGAGGCGGAGCGACGAGCAGTACTTC. This sequence encodes CASSGTSGRRSDEQYF. The J gene is TRBJ2-7, the V gene TRBV28; 15 positions match TRBD2. With V trimmed by 5 bases and J by 5 bases, 7 bases remained unmatched. The length of the CDR3 is 16 residues. Germline V gene sequence: CDR1 MDHEN, CDR2 SYDVKM.

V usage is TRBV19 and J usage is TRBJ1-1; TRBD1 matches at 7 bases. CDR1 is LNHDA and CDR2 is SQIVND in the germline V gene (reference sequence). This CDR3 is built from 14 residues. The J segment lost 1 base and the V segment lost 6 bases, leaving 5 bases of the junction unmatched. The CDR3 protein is CASRKGQTNTEAFF. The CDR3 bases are TGTGCCAGTAGGAAGGGACAGACGAACACTGAAGCTTTCTTT.

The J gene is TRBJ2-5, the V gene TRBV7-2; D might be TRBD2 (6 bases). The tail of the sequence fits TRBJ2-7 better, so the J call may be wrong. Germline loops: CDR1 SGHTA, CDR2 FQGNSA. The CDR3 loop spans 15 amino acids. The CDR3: CASSLDGGFEYEQYF. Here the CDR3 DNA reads TGTGCCAGCAGCTTGGACGGGGGATTTGAGTACGAGCAGTACTTC.

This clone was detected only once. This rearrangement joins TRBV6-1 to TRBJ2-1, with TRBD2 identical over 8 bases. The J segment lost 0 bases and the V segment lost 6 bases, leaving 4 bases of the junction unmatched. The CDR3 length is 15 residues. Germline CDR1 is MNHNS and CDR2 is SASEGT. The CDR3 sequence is CASSRLASSYNEQFF. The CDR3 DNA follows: TGTGCCAGCAGCCGACTAGCGAGCTCCTACAATGAGCAGTTCTTC.

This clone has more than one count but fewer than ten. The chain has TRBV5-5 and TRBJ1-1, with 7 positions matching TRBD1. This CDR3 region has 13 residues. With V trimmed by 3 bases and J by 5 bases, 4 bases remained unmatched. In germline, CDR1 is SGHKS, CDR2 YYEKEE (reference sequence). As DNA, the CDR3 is TGTGCCAGCAGCTCACAGGGGATAACTGAAGCTTTCTTT. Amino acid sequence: CASSSQGITEAFF.